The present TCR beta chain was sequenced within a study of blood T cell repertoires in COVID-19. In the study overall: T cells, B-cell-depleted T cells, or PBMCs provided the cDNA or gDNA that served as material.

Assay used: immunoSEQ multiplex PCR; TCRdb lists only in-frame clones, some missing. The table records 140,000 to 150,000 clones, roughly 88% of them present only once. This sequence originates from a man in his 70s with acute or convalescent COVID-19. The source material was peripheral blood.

CDR3 amino acids: CATSEFTSGYTQYF. DNA for the CDR3: TGTGCCACCAGTGAATTTACTAGCGGGTATACGCAGTATTTT. The chain has TRBV24-1 and TRBJ2-3; 9 bases are a match to TRBD2. This CDR3 contains 14 residues. The junction had 5 bases not matched to a gene; V was cut back by 4 bases and J by 7 bases. Germline values: CDR1 KGHDR, CDR2 SFDVKD.